This T cell receptor (beta chain) appears in the sequencing data of a study of T cell changes during pregnancy in multiple sclerosis. Germline assignment: CDR1 SGHRS and CDR2 YFSETQ. V lost 4 bases, J lost 5 bases, and 9 bases stayed unmatched. CDR3 length: 15 residues. This table comes from immunoSEQ multiplex PCR, and its TCRdb copy is limited to in-frame clones, with some not included. The sample shows roughly 70,000 clones, around 92% of them seen only once. The source is a female donor with multiple sclerosis, enrolled in a pregnancy study. Sequencing used peripheral blood, obtained in the first trimester of pregnancy. The chain joins TRBV5-1 to TRBJ2-5; 9 bases are a match to TRBD1. The CDR3 protein is CASSPRTGTGETQYF. The CDR3 nucleotides read TGCGCCAGCAGCCCCCGGACAGGGACAGGGGAGACCCAGTACTTC.